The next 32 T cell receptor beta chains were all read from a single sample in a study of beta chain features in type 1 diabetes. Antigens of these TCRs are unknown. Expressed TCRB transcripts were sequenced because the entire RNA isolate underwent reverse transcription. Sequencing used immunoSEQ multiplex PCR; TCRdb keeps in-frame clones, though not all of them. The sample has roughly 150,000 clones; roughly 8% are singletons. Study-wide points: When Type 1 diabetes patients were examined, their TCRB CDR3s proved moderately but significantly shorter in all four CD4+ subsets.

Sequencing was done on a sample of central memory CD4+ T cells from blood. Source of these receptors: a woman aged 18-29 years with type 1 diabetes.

The CDR3 DNA is TGTGCCAGCAGGACAGCTAACTATGGCTACACCTTC. Translating gives CASRTANYGYTF. The chain recombines TRBV6-1 with TRBJ1-2, with D possibly being TRBD1 (5 bases). Germline-derived CDR1 and CDR2 are MNHNS and SASEGT. The CDR3 spans 12 residues. V was pared by 6 bases and J by 0 bases, with 5 bases between.

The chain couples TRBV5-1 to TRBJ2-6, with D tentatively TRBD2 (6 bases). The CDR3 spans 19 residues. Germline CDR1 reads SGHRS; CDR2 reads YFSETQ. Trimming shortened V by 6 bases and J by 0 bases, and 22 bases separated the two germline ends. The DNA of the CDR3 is TGCGCCAGCACCCAACCCATCGGAGGGACCAACTCTGGGGCCAACGTCCTGACTTTC. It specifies CASTQPIGGTNSGANVLTF.

CDR3 sequence (DNA): TGTGCCAGCAGCTTAGGGGGGCTATCCTATGGCTACACCTTC. The encoded protein is CASSLGGLSYGYTF. The chain uses TRBV7-9 and TRBJ1-2; D might be TRBD1 (6 bases). V lost 1 base and J 4 bases, leaving 10 bases between the germline ends. The CDR3 length is 14 residues. CDR1 is SEHNR and CDR2 is FQNEAQ in the germline V gene (reference sequence).

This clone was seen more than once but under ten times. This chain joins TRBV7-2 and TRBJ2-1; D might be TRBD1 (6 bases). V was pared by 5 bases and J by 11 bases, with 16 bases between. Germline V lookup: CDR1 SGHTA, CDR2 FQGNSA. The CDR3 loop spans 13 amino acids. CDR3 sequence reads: CASSQALDSKQFF. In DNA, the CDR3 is TGTGCCAGCAGCCAAGCCCTGGACAGCAAGCAGTTCTTC.

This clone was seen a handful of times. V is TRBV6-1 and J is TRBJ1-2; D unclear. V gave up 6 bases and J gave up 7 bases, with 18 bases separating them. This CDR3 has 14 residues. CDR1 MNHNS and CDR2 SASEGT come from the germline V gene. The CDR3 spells CASRQIGRSSGYTF. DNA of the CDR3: TGTGCCAGCAGGCAGATCGGCAGGTCTTCTGGCTACACCTTC.

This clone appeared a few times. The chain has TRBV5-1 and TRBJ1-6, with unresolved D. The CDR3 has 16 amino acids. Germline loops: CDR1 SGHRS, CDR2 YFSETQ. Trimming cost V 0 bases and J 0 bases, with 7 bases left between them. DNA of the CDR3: TGCGCCAGCAGCTTGGATGGGAGCTCCTATAATTCACCCCTCCACTTT. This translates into CASSLDGSSYNSPLHF.

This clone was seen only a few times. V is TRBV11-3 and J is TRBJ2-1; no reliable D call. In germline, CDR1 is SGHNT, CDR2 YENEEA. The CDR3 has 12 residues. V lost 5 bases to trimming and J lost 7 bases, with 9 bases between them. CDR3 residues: CASSPGLNEQFF. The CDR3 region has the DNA TGTGCCAGCAGCCCTGGGCTGAATGAGCAGTTCTTC.

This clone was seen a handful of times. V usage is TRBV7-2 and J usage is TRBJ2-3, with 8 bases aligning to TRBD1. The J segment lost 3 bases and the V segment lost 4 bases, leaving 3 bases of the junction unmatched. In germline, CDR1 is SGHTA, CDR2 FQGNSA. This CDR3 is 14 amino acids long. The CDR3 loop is CASSSTGVTDTQYF. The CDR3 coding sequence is TGTGCCAGCAGCTCGACAGGGGTGACAGATACGCAGTATTTT.

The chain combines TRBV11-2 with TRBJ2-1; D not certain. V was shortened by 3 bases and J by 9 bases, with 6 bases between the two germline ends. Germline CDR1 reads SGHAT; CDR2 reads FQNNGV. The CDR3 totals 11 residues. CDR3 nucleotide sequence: TGTGCCAGCAGCTTTATTTTTGAGCAGTTCTTC. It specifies CASSFIFEQFF.

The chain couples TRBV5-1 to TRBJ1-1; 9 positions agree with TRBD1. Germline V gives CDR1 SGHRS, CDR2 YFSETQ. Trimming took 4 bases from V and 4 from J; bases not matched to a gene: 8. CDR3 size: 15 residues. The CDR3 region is CASSIGQGRSTEAFF. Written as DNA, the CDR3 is TGCGCCAGCAGCATTGGACAGGGGAGGAGCACTGAAGCTTTCTTT.

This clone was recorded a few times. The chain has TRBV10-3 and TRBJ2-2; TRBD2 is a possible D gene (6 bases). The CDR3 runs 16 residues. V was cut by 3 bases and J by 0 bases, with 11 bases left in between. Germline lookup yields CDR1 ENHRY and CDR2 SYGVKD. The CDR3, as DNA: TGTGCCATCAGTGATCCCGGGACTTCGAACACCGGGGAGCTGTTTTTT. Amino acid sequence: CAISDPGTSNTGELFF.

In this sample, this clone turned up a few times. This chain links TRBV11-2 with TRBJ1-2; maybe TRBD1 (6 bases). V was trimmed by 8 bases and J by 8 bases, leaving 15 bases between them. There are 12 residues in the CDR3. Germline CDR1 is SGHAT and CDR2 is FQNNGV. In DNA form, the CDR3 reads TGTGCCAGCTCGGCCGGGACAAGGGGCTACACCTTC. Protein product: CASSAGTRGYTF.

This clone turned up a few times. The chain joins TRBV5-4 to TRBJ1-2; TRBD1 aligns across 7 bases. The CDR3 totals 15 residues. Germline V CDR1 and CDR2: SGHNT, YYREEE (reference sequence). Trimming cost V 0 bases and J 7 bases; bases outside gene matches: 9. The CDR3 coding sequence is TGTGCCAGCAGCTTGGAGGCAGGGGGGTCGAGTGGCTACACCTTC. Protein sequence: CASSLEAGGSSGYTF.

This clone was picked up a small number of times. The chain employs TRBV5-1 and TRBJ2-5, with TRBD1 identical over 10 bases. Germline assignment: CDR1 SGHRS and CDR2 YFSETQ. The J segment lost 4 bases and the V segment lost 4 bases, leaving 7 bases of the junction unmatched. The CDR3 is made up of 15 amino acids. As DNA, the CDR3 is TGCGCCAGCAGCGAAGGACAGGGGGTGTCAGAGACCCAGTACTTC. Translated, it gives CASSEGQGVSETQYF.

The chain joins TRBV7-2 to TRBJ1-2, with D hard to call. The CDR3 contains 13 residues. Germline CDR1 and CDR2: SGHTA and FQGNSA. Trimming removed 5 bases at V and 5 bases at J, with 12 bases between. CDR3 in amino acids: CASSMESRYGYTF. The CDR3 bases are TGTGCCAGCAGCATGGAGAGTCGGTATGGCTACACCTTC.

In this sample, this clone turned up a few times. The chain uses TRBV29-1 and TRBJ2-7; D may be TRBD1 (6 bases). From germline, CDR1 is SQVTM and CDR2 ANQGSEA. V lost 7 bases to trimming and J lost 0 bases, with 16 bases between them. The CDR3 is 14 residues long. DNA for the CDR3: TGCAGCGCCCGGGCACAGGGAGCCTCCTACGAGCAGTACTTC. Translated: CSARAQGASYEQYF.

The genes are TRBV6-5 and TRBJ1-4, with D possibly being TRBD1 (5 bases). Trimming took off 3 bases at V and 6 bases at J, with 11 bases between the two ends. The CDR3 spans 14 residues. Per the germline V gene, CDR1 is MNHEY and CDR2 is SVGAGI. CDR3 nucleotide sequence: TGTGCCAGCAGTTATAAAAGCAGGGATGAAAAACTGTTTTTT. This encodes CASSYKSRDEKLFF.

This CDR3 reads CASSSVSRGETQYF. Written as DNA, the CDR3 is TGTGCCAGCAGTTCCGTTTCCAGGGGAGAGACCCAGTACTTC. V usage is TRBV27 and J usage is TRBJ2-5, with a possible D match to TRBD1 (6 bases). Germline CDR1 and CDR2: MNHEY and SMNVEV (reference sequence). Trimming cost V 4 bases and J 4 bases, with 13 bases left between them. This CDR3 has 14 residues.

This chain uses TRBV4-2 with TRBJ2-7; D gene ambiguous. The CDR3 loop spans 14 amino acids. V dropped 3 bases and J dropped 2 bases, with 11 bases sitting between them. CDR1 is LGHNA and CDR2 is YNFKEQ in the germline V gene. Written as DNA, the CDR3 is TGTGCCAGCAGCCAGGCCAGTGTTACCTACGAGCAGTACTTC. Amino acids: CASSQASVTYEQYF.

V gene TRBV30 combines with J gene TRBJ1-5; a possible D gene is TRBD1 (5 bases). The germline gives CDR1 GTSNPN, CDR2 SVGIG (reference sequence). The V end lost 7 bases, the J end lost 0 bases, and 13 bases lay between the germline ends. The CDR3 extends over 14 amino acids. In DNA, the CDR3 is TGTGCCTTGGGGCGCTCAAATAGCAATCAGCCCCAGCATTTT. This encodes CALGRSNSNQPQHF. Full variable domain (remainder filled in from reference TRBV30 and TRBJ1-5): SQTIHQWPATLVQPVGSPLSLECTVEGTSNPNLYWYRQAAGRGLQLLFYSVGIGQISSEVPQNLSASRPQDRQFILSSKKLLLSDSGFYLCALGRSNSNQPQHFGDGTRLSIL.

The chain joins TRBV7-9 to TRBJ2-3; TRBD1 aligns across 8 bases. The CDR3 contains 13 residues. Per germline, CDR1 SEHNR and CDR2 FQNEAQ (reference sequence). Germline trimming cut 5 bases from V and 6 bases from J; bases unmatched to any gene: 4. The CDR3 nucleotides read TGTGCCAGCAGCCCCCGACAGGGGGATACGCAGTATTTT. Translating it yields CASSPRQGDTQYF.

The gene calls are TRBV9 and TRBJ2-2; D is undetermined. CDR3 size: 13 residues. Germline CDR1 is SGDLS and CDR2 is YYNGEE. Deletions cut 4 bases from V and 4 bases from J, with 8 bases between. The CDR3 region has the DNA TGTGCCAGCAGCTTAACACCCACCGGGGAGCTGTTTTTT. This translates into CASSLTPTGELFF.

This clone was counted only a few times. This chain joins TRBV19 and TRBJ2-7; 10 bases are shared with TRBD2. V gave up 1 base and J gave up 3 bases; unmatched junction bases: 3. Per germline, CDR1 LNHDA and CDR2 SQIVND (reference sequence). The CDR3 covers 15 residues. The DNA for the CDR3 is TGTGCCAGTAGTATAGGGCTAGCGGGAGTCTACGAGCAGTACTTC. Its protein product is CASSIGLAGVYEQYF.

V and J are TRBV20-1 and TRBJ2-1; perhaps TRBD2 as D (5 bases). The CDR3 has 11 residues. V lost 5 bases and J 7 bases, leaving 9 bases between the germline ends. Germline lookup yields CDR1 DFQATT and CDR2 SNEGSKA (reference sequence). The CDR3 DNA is TGCAGTGCTGGACCGGGGAATGAGCAGTTCTTC. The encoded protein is CSAGPGNEQFF.

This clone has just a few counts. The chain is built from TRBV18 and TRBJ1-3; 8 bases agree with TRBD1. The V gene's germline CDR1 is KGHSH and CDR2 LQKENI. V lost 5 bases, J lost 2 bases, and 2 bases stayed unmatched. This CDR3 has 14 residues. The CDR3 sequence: CASSMDRAGNTIYF. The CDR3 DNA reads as TGTGCCAGCTCAATGGACAGGGCTGGAAACACCATATATTTT.

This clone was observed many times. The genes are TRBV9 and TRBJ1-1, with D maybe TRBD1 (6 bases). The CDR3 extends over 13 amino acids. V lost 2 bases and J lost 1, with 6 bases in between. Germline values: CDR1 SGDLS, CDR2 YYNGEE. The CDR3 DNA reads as TGTGCCAGCAGCGTGACAGGGAACACTGAAGCTTTCTTT. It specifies CASSVTGNTEAFF.

DNA of the CDR3: TGTGCCAGCAGCCCAGGACGGGCGGAGGGTTATGGCTACACCTTC. Translating it yields CASSPGRAEGYGYTF. The chain carries TRBV7-9 and TRBJ1-2; D unresolved. Trimming took off 5 bases at V and 5 bases at J, with 18 bases between the two ends. The CDR3 is made up of 15 amino acids. Germline CDR1 is SEHNR and CDR2 is FQNEAQ (reference sequence).

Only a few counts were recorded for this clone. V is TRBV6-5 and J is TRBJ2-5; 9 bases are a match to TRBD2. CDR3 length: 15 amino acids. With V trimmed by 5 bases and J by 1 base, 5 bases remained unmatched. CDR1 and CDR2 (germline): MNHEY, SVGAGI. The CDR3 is CASSRLTSGQETQYF. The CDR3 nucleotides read TGTGCCAGCAGTCGTCTGACTAGCGGCCAAGAGACCCAGTACTTC.

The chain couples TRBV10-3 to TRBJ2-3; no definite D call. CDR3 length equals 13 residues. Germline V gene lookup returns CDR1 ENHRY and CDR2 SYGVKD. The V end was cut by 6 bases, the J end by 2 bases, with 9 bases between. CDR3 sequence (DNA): TGTGCCATCAGGGCGGCAGTCACAGATACGCAGTATTTT. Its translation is CAIRAAVTDTQYF.

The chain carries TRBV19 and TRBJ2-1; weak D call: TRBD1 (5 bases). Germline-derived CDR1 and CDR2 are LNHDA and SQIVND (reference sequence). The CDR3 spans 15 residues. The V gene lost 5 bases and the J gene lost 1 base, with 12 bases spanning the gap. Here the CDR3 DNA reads TGTGCCAGTAGTTCCCAAGACAGATCCTACAATGAGCAGTTCTTC. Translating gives CASSSQDRSYNEQFF.

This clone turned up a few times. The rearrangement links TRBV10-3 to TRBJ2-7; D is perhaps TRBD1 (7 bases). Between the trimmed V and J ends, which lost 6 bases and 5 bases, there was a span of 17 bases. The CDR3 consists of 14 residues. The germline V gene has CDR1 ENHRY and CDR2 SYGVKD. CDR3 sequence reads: CAISHGGGNHEQYF. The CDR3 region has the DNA TGTGCCATCAGCCACGGAGGGGGCAACCACGAGCAGTACTTC.

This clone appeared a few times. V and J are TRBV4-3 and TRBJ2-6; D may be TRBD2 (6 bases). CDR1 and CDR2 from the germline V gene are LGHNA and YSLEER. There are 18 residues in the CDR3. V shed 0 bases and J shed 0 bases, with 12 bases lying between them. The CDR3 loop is CASSQEGGMSSGANVLTF. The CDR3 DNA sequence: TGCGCCAGCAGCCAAGAGGGCGGGATGAGCTCTGGGGCCAACGTCCTGACTTTC.